The sequence of this T cell receptor (beta chain) was determined in a study of blood T cells in healthy people across ages. Sample-barcoded 5' priming and a J-beta primer mix drove a second PCR of about 6 to 11 cycles. Every single cDNA molecule received a tag from a template-switch adaptor with 12 random nucleotides. TCRdb itself ran the 5' RACE reads through MiXCR, one entry per CDR3 protein. The sample contains about 1,400,000 distinct CDR3 sequences, roughly 64% of which appear only once. V lost 6 bases and J lost 8, with 14 bases in between. The CDR3 is made up of 13 amino acids. CDR1 and CDR2 from the germline V gene are MNHEY and SVGAGI. Donors gave roughly 10 milliliters of peripheral blood apiece.

The genes are TRBV6-5 and TRBJ2-1; D uncertain. Sequenced sample: blood. The receptor's source is a man aged 18 to 30 in good health. As DNA, the CDR3 is TGTGCCAGCAGAAACCCTGGTACGGATGAGCAGTTCTTC. Its translation: CASRNPGTDEQFF.